This TCR beta chain came from a study of cytomegalovirus exposure and HLA in healthy donors. Study-level points and caveats: The study labeled 180 or so TCR beta chains cytomegalovirus-associated.

About this clone: What it binds is not known.

Germline CDR1 and CDR2: WSHSY and SAAADI. Losses at the gene ends were 7 bases for V and 1 base for J; bases not matched to a gene: 2. The CDR3 is 13 amino acids. Repertoires were generated with immunoSEQ multiplex PCR, while TCRdb's copy carries only in-frame clones and drops some. Of 110,000 or so clones listed, approximately 81% are singletons. The sequenced sample was PBMCs. This clonotype originated in a woman in her twenties or thirties in good health and CMV-seronegative. This sequence joins TRBV10-2 and TRBJ1-1; 8 bases match TRBD1. The CDR3 region has the DNA TGCGCCAGCACCGGGACAGGGAACACTGAAGCTTTCTTT. It specifies CASTGTGNTEAFF.